The clone carrying this T cell receptor beta chain turned up a few times. Its antigen remains unknown. This sample was taken from a study of T cells in Graves' hyperthyroidism and ophthalmopathy. Study observations and caveats: Ophthalmopathy onset followed model prediction by a median about 6.9 months. Also found in blood were most expanded thyroid clonotypes above 0.001.

V lost 0 bases and J lost 5; bases outside the gene matches: 8. The germline V gene encodes CDR1 SGDLS and CDR2 YYNGEE. The CDR3 is 16 amino acids. RNA transcripts provided the source from which TCR beta CDR3 regions were amplified. A set of HTBI primers served as the primers for a first-round RT-PCR of the TCR CDR3. In TCRdb, the multiplex PCR reads were re-called with MiXCR into one record per CDR3 protein. The table records about 380,000 distinct CDR3 sequences, 18% of them present only once. Cells are PBMCs isolated from 9 to 10 ml of fresh blood. The source material was blood. This TCR was recovered from a man aged 18 to 30 with Graves' ophthalmopathy. This rearrangement joins TRBV9 to TRBJ2-3, with TRBD2 matching over 8 bases. This chain's CDR3 is CASSVGQRGTRDTQYF. Written as DNA, the CDR3 is TGTGCCAGCAGCGTAGGCCAGCGGGGGACCCGAGATACGCAGTATTTT.